A single sample is the source of the 22 T cell receptor beta chains below, sequenced in a study of blood T cell repertoires in COVID-19. Sequencing used immunoSEQ multiplex PCR; TCRdb keeps in-frame clones, though not all of them. Of 20,000 to 25,000 clones listed, 80% were seen once; the top ten hold roughly 13%. The sample comprised peripheral blood. These receptor sequences come from a man aged 55 to 70 with active COVID-19.

V usage is TRBV24-1 and J usage is TRBJ2-5, with TRBD2 matching 9 bases. With V trimmed by 11 bases and J by 1 base, 7 bases remained unmatched. Germline CDR1 KGHDR, CDR2 SFDVKD. The CDR3 spans 14 residues. CDR3 in DNA: TGTGCCAACAGGAGCGGGAGGACCCAAGAGACCCAGTACTTC. It is translated as CANRSGRTQETQYF.

The V gene is TRBV9, the J gene TRBJ2-5; 10 bases match TRBD2. This CDR3 has 17 residues. CDR1 is SGDLS and CDR2 is YYNGEE in the germline V gene. The V and J ends lost 3 bases and 5 bases, in that order; junction bases with no gene match: 13. The CDR3 DNA reads as TGTGCCAGCAGCGCGACTAGCGGGCCGCCGGGGGAGGAGACCCAGTACTTC. Its translation is CASSATSGPPGEETQYF.

The V call is TRBV7-6, the J call TRBJ1-4, with 7 bases fitting TRBD1. From germline, CDR1 is SGHVS and CDR2 FNYEAQ. J was trimmed by 5 bases and V by 2 bases; bases with no gene match: 5. The CDR3 is 15 residues long. CDR3 in amino acids: CASSLSIGGNEKLFF. The CDR3 coding sequence is TGTGCCAGCAGCTTATCCATAGGGGGCAATGAAAAACTGTTTTTT.

The gene calls are TRBV6-6 and TRBJ2-1; 13 bases align to TRBD2. The V and J ends lost 2 bases and 9 bases, in that order; junction bases with no gene match: 7. Germline V gives CDR1 MNHNY, CDR2 SVGAGI (reference sequence). This CDR3 has 16 residues. In nucleotides, the CDR3 is TGTGCCAGCAGTTACCCCACTAGCGGGAGGGGGTTTGAGCAGTTCTTC. Amino acids: CASSYPTSGRGFEQFF.

This clone has a handful of counts. This rearrangement joins TRBV5-8 to TRBJ1-2; 9 nucleotides match TRBD1. CDR3 length equals 15 residues. The V gene's germline CDR1 is SGHTS and CDR2 YDEGEE. The J segment lost 7 bases and the V segment lost 4 bases, leaving 11 bases of the junction unmatched. The CDR3 region is CASSGGTGRPAGYTF. In nucleotides, the CDR3 is TGTGCCAGCAGCGGGGGGACAGGGAGGCCAGCTGGCTACACCTTC.

As to this clone: In the same sample, other DNA sequences code for this CDR3. This chain links TRBV5-1 with TRBJ1-1, with 7 nucleotides matching TRBD1. The length of the CDR3 is 12 residues. Germline V gives CDR1 SGHRS, CDR2 YFSETQ. V shed 4 bases, J shed 5 bases, and the junction held 2 bases outside the gene matches. The CDR3 DNA reads TGCGCCAGCAGCCCCAGGGGGACTGAAGCTTTCTTT. Amino acid sequence: CASSPRGTEAFF.

The V call is TRBV10-3, the J call TRBJ2-7, with D perhaps TRBD2 (6 bases). The germline V gene has CDR1 ENHRY and CDR2 SYGVKD. The CDR3 consists of 14 residues. Trimming removed 4 bases at V and 3 bases at J, with 13 bases between. The CDR3 loop is CAISGGDALYEQYF. The DNA for the CDR3 is TGTGCCATCAGTGGCGGGGACGCCCTCTACGAGCAGTACTTC.

The genes are TRBV6-5 and TRBJ1-5; the D is unclear. Germline CDR1 reads MNHEY; CDR2 reads SVGAGI. The CDR3 loop spans 14 amino acids. V was clipped by 2 bases and J by 2 bases, with 7 bases between them. CDR3 loop: CASSYREGNQPQHF. Written as DNA, the CDR3 is TGTGCCAGCAGTTACAGGGAGGGCAATCAGCCCCAGCATTTT.

V is TRBV27 and J is TRBJ2-1; no firm D call. This CDR3 spans 12 amino acids. V lost 3 bases, J lost 6 bases, and 6 bases lay in between. Germline assignment: CDR1 MNHEY and CDR2 SMNVEV (reference sequence). DNA for the CDR3: TGTGCCAGCAGTTTTTCCCGCAATGAGCAGTTCTTC. Its translation: CASSFSRNEQFF.

The V call is TRBV15, the J call TRBJ2-5; the match to TRBD1 covers 8 bases. This CDR3 has 13 amino acids. CDR1 and CDR2 from the germline V gene are LNHNV and YYDKDF (reference sequence). Trimming removed 4 bases from V and 4 bases from J; junction bases left unmatched: 2. CDR3 in amino acids: CATSKGQGETQYF. The CDR3 region has the DNA TGTGCCACCAGCAAAGGACAGGGAGAGACCCAGTACTTC.

The rearrangement links TRBV19 to TRBJ2-7, with 7 bases identical to TRBD2. The CDR3 spans 18 residues. V was pared by 7 bases and J by 2 bases, with 20 bases of the junction left unmatched. In germline, CDR1 is LNHDA, CDR2 SQIVND (reference sequence). DNA for the CDR3: TGTGCCAGTAACAGAGGAGTCGTTTCGGGAGGCTCTCCCTACGAGCAGTACTTC. Amino acid sequence: CASNRGVVSGGSPYEQYF.

This chain uses TRBV10-3 with TRBJ2-7; 9 positions match TRBD2. Trimming cost V 0 bases and J 3 bases; bases outside gene matches: 6. This CDR3 contains 16 residues. Looked up from germline, CDR1 is ENHRY and CDR2 is SYGVKD. The CDR3 DNA reads TGTGCCATCAGTGAGTCGTCGGCTAGCGGGGACTACGAGCAGTACTTC. It yields the protein CAISESSASGDYEQYF.

This sequence joins TRBV7-2 and TRBJ2-5, with 7 bases that match TRBD2. The DNA matches TRBJ2-7 better at its end, which makes the J call doubtful. Germline CDR1 reads SGHTA; CDR2 reads FQGNSA. The CDR3 contains 15 residues. The CDR3 bases are TGTGCCAGCAGCTTAGTTCTAGCGGCCCAACACGAGCAGTACTTC. Translating gives CASSLVLAAQHEQYF.

This chain connects TRBV7-6 to TRBJ2-3; 7 bases agree with TRBD2. Trimming at V came to 5 bases and at J to 0 bases, leaving 11 bases not matched to a gene. Germline V gene lookup returns CDR1 SGHVS and CDR2 FNYEAQ. The CDR3 length is 17 residues. In DNA form, the CDR3 reads TGTGCCAGCAGCCGACTAGCATCGCTCTCTAGCACAGATACGCAGTATTTT. As protein: CASSRLASLSSTDTQYF.

The chain joins TRBV5-1 to TRBJ1-2; TRBD1 is a possible D gene (5 bases). CDR3 length: 13 residues. CDR1 and CDR2 (germline): SGHRS, YFSETQ. The ends were cut back, 4 bases at V and 8 bases at J, with 15 bases in the middle. CDR3 sequence (DNA): TGCGCCAGCAGCCGCGGGGGGGTCTCCGGCTACACCTTC. Translated, it gives CASSRGGVSGYTF.

This clone was observed a single time. The V and J genes are TRBV19 and TRBJ2-2, with a possible D match to TRBD2 (6 bases). Germline V gene sequence: CDR1 LNHDA, CDR2 SQIVND (reference sequence). The V end was cut by 1 base, the J end by 1 base, with 7 bases between. This CDR3 comprises 15 residues. Here the CDR3 DNA reads TGTGCCAGTAGTATAGCGGGAGTGAACACCGGGGAGCTGTTTTTT. It encodes CASSIAGVNTGELFF.

The chain couples TRBV18 to TRBJ2-1, with 11 bases identical to TRBD2. The CDR3 is made up of 14 amino acids. V was pared by 1 base and J by 7 bases, with 0 bases of the junction left unmatched. Germline V CDR1 and CDR2: KGHSH, LQKENI. The CDR3 region is CASSPRTSGNEQFF. The CDR3 DNA is TGTGCCAGCTCACCACGGACTAGCGGGAATGAGCAGTTCTTC.

The chain joins TRBV28 to TRBJ1-1; 8 nucleotides match TRBD1. Trimming took 7 bases from V and 4 from J; bases not matched to a gene: 5. In germline, CDR1 is MDHEN, CDR2 SYDVKM. The CDR3 totals 13 residues. CDR3 amino acids: CASISQGATEAFF. CDR3 coding DNA: TGTGCCAGCATTTCTCAGGGGGCCACTGAAGCTTTCTTT.

The V gene is TRBV4-1, the J gene TRBJ2-3, with 9 bases aligning to TRBD2. The CDR3 totals 17 residues. CDR1 is MGHRA and CDR2 is YSYEKL in the germline V gene. With V trimmed by 0 bases and J by 3 bases, 7 bases remained unmatched. The CDR3 is CASSQDVVAGVTDTQYF. The CDR3 DNA is TGCGCCAGCAGCCAAGATGTGGTAGCGGGAGTTACAGATACGCAGTATTTT.

As regards this clone: A read error may explain this, as a much larger clone is one base away. Other DNA sequences in the same sample also yield this CDR3. V is TRBV6-5 and J is TRBJ2-7; the match to TRBD2 covers 10 bases. Germline CDR1 is MNHEY and CDR2 is SVGAGI. The CDR3 spans 13 residues. V dropped 3 bases and J dropped 5; count of bases not matched to a gene: 1. For the CDR3, the DNA is TGTGCCAGCAGTTATGGGACTAGCGACGAGCAGTACTTC. It yields the protein CASSYGTSDEQYF.

The CDR3 DNA reads TGTGCCAGCAGCTCCCAAGTGGGGGCCCAAGAGACCCAGTACTTC. Its protein product is CASSSQVGAQETQYF. The chain recombines TRBV7-3 with TRBJ2-5; possibly TRBD1 for D (6 bases). V lost 4 bases, J lost 1 base, and 13 bases lay in between. CDR3 length equals 15 residues. Looked up from germline, CDR1 is SGHTA and CDR2 is FQGTGA.

The chain combines TRBV2 with TRBJ2-7, with a tentative D call TRBD1 (6 bases). Germline CDR1 reads SNHLY; CDR2 reads FYNNEI. V lost 10 bases, J lost 6 bases, and 25 bases lay in between. The CDR3 sequence is 15 residues long. CDR3 in amino acids: CATTGQGQGIGEQYF. As DNA, the CDR3 is TGTGCCACCACAGGCCAAGGGCAGGGGATCGGCGAGCAGTACTTC.